This TCR beta chain was documented in a study of shared clonotypes between healthy human individuals. Background on the study: CD4 naive and memory got three plates each, CD8 naive two, CD8 memory one.

From germline, CDR1 is GTSNPN and CDR2 SVGIG (reference sequence). The ends were cut back, 4 bases at V and 0 bases at J, with 7 bases in the middle. The CDR3 is 13 residues long. Each donor was a Caucasian adult residing in Nashville, Tennessee. Per the original data handling: Junction-only sequences without quality scores came from ImmunoSEQ, so filtering differed. TCRdb's table, derived via immunoSEQ multiplex PCR, lists solely in-frame clones and lacks some. V and J calls and clone size follow that table, whereas D and trimming were derived from the DNA. The data show more than 2 million clones, approximately 96% seen once. Only a few counts were recorded for this clone.

The receptor was isolated from a man in his late teens or twenties in good health. The sequencing sample was made of naive CD4+ T cells sorted from blood. Subset reported: CD45RA+ positively selected. The genes are TRBV30 and TRBJ1-5; D is undetermined. CDR3 DNA sequence: TGTGCCTGGAACCGCAATAGCAATCAGCCCCAGCATTTT. Amino acids: CAWNRNSNQPQHF.